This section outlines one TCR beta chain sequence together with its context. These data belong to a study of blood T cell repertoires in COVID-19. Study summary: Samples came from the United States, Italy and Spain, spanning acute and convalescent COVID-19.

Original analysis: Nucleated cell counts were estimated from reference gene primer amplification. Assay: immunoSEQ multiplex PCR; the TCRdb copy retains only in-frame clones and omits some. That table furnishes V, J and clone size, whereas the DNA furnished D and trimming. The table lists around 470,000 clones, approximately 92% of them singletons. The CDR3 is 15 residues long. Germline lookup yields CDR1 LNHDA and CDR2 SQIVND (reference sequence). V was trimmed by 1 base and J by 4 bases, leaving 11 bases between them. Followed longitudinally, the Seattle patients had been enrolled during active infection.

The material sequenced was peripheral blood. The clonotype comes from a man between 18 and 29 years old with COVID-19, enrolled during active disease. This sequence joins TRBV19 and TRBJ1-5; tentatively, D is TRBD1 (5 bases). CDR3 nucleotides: TGTGCCAGTAGTATAGTCGGTGGGGGGAATCAGCCCCAGCATTTT. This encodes CASSIVGGGNQPQHF.